The rows below give T cell receptor beta chains drawn from one sample of a study of human T cells and chemical hapten exposure. TCRdb processed the RACE reads anew with MiXCR; each CDR3 protein has one entry. The sample yields 85,000 or so distinct CDR3 sequences, about 10% seen once. Sequenced material: whole blood, taken in connection with sensitization to the hapten diphenylcyclopropenone (DPC). Source of these receptors: a woman aged 45-59 years with alopecia areata. Some clones in this sample may be carry-over from other donors' samples. Each CDR3 is given with its conserved first and last residue. D genes are given only for firm matches. Not every row has a clone size; where given, it reads once, few, many or a size class.

>TRBJ1-1|TRBV2|NA|many
TGTGCCAGCTTACGGACAGCGATGAATGAAGCTTTCTTT
CASLRTAMNEAFF
>TRBJ2-3|TRBV29-1|TRBD2|few
TGCAGCGTTGAGCGGGGGGCGATCACAGATACGCAGTATTTT
CSVERGAITDTQYF
>TRBJ1-4|TRBV9|TRBD1|many
TGTGCCAGCAGCGTAACAGGGGTTGATGAAAAACTGTTTTTT
CASSVTGVDEKLFF
>TRBJ1-1|TRBV12-3/TRBV12-4|NA|many
TGTGCCAGCAGTTTAACAGTAATGAACACTGAAGCTTTCTTT
CASSLTVMNTEAFF
>TRBJ1-4|TRBV6-6|NA|NA
TGTGCCAGCAGCTCGGACACTCCGGGGATCGCGGAAAAACTGTTTTTT
CASSSDTPGIAEKLFF
>TRBJ1-6|TRBV20-1|NA|many
TGCAGTGCTAGAAAGAACGGGGGCTATAATTCACCCCTCCACTTT
CSARKNGGYNSPLHF
>TRBJ2-3|TRBV6-5|NA|few
TGTGCCAGCTCCGAAGCCACCGTCCCAGATACGCAGTATTTT
CASSEATVPDTQYF
>TRBJ2-7|TRBV6-1|NA|few
TGTGCCAGCAGTGACCTCCTAGAGTTCTACGAGCAGTACTTC
CASSDLLEFYEQYF
>TRBJ1-2|TRBV9|TRBD1|few
TGTGCCAGCAGTGGGACAGGGGAAGGCTACACCTTC
CASSGTGEGYTF
>TRBJ2-2|TRBV19|NA|NA
TGTGCCAGTAGTATAACGGCCGCGAACACCGGGGAGCTGTTTTTT
CASSITAANTGELFF
>TRBJ2-4|TRBV7-2|NA|few
TGTGCCAGCACGGGAATCTTAGCCAAAAACATTCAGTACTTC
CASTGILAKNIQYF
>TRBJ2-3|TRBV7-8|TRBD2|many
TGTGCCAGCAGCTATGGACTAGCAAGGACAGATACGCAGTATTTT
CASSYGLARTDTQYF
>TRBJ2-1|TRBV20-1|TRBD2|few
TGCAGTGCAACCGGGACTAGCGCAAACTACAATGAGCAGTTCTTC
CSATGTSANYNEQFF
>TRBJ1-6|TRBV7-6|NA|many
TGTGCCAGCAGCTTGACCGCGGAGAGCTCCTATAATTCACCCCTCCACTTT
CASSLTAESSYNSPLHF
>TRBJ2-2|TRBV11-3|TRBD2|NA
TGTGCCAGCAGCTTAGCCCCTACTAGCGGGAGTACCGGGGAGCTGTTTTTT
CASSLAPTSGSTGELFF
>TRBJ1-1|TRBV3-1|TRBD1|few
TGTGCCAGCAAACCTACAGGGGGCTTCAGTGAAGCTTTCTTT
CASKPTGGFSEAFF
>TRBJ1-5|TRBV20-1|NA|few
TGCAGTGCTAGACCCGGGACCAGCAATCAGCCCCAGCATTTT
CSARPGTSNQPQHF
>TRBJ2-2|TRBV9|NA|once
TGTGCCAGCAGCGAGGGGGGTAGCACCGGGGAGCTGTTTTTT
CASSEGGSTGELFF
>TRBJ2-7|TRBV6-1|TRBD2|few
TGTGCCAGCGGGAGGGCCTACGAGCAGTACTTC
CASGRAYEQYF
>TRBJ2-2|TRBV7-2|NA|few
TGTGCCAGCAGCTTAGCTACCCTGGGAGGCGGGGAGCTGTTTTTT
CASSLATLGGGELFF
>TRBJ2-1|TRBV7-8|TRBD2|NA
TGTGCCAGCAGCTTAGCGCGTCCGGGAGGGCCCAACAATGAGCAGTTCTTC
CASSLARPGGPNNEQFF
>TRBJ2-5|TRBV7-3|NA|few
TGTGCCAGCAGCTCTTTCCGGGGAAAACAAGAGACCCAGTACTTC
CASSSFRGKQETQYF
>TRBJ2-5|TRBV11-3|NA|NA
TGTGCCAGCAGCCTCGGGTTGGGTAGCGTACAAGAGACCCAGTACTTC
CASSLGLGSVQETQYF
>TRBJ2-7|TRBV7-9|NA|NA
TGTGCCAGCAGCTTAGGGGCAGTCTCCTACGAGCAGTACTTC
CASSLGAVSYEQYF
>TRBJ1-4|TRBV20-1|TRBD1|NA
TGCAGTGCGGGGACAGCGGGCCTAAGGAATCTTAATGAAAAACTGTTTTTT
CSAGTAGLRNLNEKLFF
>TRBJ2-6|TRBV4-3|NA|many
TGCGCCAGCAGCCAAGAATTGATTTCTGGGGCCAACGTCCTGACTTTC
CASSQELISGANVLTF
>TRBJ1-5|TRBV27|TRBD1|NA
TGTGCCAGCAGTCCCAGGCCGGGACAGGCCCTTAGGGGCAATCAGCCCCAGCATTTT
CASSPRPGQALRGNQPQHF
>TRBJ1-5|TRBV12-3/TRBV12-4|NA|few
TGTGCCAGCATTGGGTCTAGCAATCAGCCCCAGCATTTT
CASIGSSNQPQHF
>TRBJ2-2|TRBV29-1|TRBD1|many
TGCAGCGTTGTGGGGACAGCGAACACCGGGGAGCTGTTTTTT
CSVVGTANTGELFF
>TRBJ2-7|TRBV10-3|NA|NA
TGTGCCATCAGTTACCAGGCTGCCACCTACGAGCAGTACTTC
CAISYQAATYEQYF